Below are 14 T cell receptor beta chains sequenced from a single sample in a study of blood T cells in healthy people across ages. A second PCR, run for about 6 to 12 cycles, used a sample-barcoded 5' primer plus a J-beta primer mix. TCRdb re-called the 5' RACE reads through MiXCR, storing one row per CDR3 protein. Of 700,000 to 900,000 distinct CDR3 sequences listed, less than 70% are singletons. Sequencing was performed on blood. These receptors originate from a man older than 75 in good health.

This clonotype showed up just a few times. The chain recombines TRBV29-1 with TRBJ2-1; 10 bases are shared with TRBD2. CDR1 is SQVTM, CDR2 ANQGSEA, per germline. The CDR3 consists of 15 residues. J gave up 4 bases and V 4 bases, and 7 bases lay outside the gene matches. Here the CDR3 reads CSVGGSGRRYNEQFF. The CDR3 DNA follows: TGCAGCGTTGGGGGTAGCGGGAGGCGGTACAATGAGCAGTTCTTC.

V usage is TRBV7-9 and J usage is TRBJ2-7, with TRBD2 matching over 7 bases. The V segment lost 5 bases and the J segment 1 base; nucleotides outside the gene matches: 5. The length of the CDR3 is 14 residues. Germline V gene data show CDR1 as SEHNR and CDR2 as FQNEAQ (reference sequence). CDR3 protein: CASSASGVSYEQYF. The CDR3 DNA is TGTGCCAGCAGCGCCAGCGGGGTTTCCTACGAGCAGTACTTC.

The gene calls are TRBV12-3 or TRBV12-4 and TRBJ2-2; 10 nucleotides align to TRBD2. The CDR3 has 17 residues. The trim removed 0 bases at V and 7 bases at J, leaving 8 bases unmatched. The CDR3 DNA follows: TGTGCCAGCAGTTTAGCAACGGGACTAGCGAACGGCGGGGAGCTGTTTTTT. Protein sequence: CASSLATGLANGGELFF.

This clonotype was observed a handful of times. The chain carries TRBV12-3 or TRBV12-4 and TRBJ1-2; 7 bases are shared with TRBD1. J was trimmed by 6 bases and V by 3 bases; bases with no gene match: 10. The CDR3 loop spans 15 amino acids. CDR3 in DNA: TGTGCCAGCAGTTTTTTGGGACAGAGGGATAATGGCTACACCTTC. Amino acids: CASSFLGQRDNGYTF.

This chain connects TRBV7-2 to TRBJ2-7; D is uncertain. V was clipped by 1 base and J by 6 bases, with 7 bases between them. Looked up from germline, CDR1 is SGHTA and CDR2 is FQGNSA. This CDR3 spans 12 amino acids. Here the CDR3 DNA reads TGTGCCAGCAGCTTAGGGATGGGCGAGCAGTACTTC. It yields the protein CASSLGMGEQYF.

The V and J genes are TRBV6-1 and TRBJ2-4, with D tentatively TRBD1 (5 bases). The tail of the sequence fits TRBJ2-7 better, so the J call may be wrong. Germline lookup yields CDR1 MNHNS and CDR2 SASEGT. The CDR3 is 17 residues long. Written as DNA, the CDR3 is TGTGCCAGCAGTGAAAGGGCAAGTTTAGACAGAGCCTACGAGCAGTACTTC. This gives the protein CASSERASLDRAYEQYF.

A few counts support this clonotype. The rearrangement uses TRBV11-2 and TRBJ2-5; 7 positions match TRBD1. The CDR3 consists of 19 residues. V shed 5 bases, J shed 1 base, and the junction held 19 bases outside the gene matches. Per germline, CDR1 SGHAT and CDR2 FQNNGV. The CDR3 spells CASSPASETGWFGQETQYF. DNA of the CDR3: TGTGCCAGCAGCCCGGCGAGTGAGACAGGGTGGTTCGGCCAAGAGACCCAGTACTTC. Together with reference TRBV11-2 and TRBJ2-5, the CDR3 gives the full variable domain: EAGVAQSPRYKIIEKRQSVAFWCNPISGHATLYWYQQILGQGPKLLIQFQNNGVVDDSQLPKDRFSAERLKGVDSTLKIQPAKLEDSAVYLCASSPASETGWFGQETQYFGPGTRLLVL.

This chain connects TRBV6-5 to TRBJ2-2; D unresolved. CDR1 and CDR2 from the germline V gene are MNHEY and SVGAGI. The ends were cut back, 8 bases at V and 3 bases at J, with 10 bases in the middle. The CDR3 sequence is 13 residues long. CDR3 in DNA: TGTGCCAGCCGACACTTGGACACCGGGGAGCTGTTTTTT. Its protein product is CASRHLDTGELFF.

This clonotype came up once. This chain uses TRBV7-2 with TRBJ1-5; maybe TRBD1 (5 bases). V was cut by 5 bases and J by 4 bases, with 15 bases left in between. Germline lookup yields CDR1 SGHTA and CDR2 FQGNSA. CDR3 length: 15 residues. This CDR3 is CASSPGGEWNQPQHF. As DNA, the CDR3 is TGTGCCAGCAGCCCGGGGGGGGAATGGAATCAGCCCCAGCATTTT.

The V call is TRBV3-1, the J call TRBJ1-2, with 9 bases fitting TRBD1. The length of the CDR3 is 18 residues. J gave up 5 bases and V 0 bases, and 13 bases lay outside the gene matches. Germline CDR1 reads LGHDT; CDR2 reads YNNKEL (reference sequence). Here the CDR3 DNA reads TGTGCCAGCAGCCAAGAGGAGGGCGGACAGGGGCCGGTGTATGGCTACACCTTC. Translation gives CASSQEEGGQGPVYGYTF.

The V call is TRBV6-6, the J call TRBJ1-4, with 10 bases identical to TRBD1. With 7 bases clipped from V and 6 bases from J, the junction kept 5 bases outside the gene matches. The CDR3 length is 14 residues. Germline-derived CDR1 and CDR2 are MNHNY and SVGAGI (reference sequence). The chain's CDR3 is CASTRQGADEKLFF. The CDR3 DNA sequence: TGTGCCAGCACACGACAGGGGGCTGATGAAAAACTGTTTTTT.

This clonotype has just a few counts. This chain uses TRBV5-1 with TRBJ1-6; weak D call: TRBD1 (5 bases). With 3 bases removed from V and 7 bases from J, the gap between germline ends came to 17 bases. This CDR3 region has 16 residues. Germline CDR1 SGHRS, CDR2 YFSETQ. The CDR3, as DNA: TGCGCCAGCAGCTCCAGTGGGGGGGGAAAGAATTCACCCCTCCACTTT. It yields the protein CASSSSGGGKNSPLHF.

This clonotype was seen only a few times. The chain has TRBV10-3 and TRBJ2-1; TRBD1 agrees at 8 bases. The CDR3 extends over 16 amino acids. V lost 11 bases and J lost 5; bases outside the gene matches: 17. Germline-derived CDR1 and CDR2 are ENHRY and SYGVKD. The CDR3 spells CAARTGWRVADNEQFF. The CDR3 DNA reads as TGTGCCGCCAGGACAGGGTGGAGGGTAGCGGACAATGAGCAGTTCTTC.

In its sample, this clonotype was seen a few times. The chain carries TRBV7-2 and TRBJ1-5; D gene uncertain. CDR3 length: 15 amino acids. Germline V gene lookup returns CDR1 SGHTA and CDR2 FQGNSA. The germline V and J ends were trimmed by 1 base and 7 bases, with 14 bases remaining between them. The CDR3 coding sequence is TGTGCCAGCAGCTTAGGTTTGGGAAGAAGCCAGCCCCAGCATTTT. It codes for CASSLGLGRSQPQHF.